This TCR beta chain was profiled in a study of regulatory T cells in long-lasting Graves disease. Study background: To qualify as persistent, Graves' disease required over 5 years of antithyroid drugs with positive TSH receptor antibodies.

Germline V CDR1 and CDR2: SGHAT, FQNNGV. The CDR3 is made up of 16 amino acids. The table lists this clonotype with a few counts. The junction does not match germline at one end; this may be a read error. Sequencing libraries for TCR beta were prepared with iRepertoire HTBI primers and Arm-PCR of CDR3 regions. TCRdb processed the multiplex PCR reads anew with MiXCR; each CDR3 protein has one entry. The table shows 450,000 or so distinct CDR3 sequences, with around 20% occurring only once. The time point was: persistent/refractory GD, antithyroid drugs over 5 years with positive TRAb. Isolated PBMC RNA provided the starting material for the TCR library. The EDTA tubes were filled with about 9 milliliters of drawn peripheral blood.

Sequencing used peripheral blood mononuclear cells (PBMCs), obtained when the disease was refractory, from a patient treated with antithyroid drugs. The V call is TRBV11-2, the J call TRBJ2-2, with 9 bases identical to TRBD1. The receptor's source is a female donor with Graves disease. In DNA, the CDR3 is TGTGTCAGCAGCTTTGGGGACAGGGTCGTGACCGGGGAGCTGTTTTTT. It codes for CVSSFGDRVVTGELFF.